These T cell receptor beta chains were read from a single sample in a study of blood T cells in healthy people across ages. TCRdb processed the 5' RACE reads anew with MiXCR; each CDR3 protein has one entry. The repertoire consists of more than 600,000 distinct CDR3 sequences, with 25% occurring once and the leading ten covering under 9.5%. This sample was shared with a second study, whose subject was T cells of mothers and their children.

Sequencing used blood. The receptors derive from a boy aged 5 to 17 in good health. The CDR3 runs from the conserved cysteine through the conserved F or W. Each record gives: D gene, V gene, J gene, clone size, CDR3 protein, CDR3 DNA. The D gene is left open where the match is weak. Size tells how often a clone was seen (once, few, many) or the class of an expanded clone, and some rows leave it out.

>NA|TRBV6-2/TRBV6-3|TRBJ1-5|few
CASSRTALNQPQHF
TGTGCCAGCAGTCGGACAGCGCTCAATCAGCCCCAGCATTTT
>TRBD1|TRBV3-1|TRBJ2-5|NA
CASSPRDRDETQYF
TGTGCCAGCAGCCCCCGGGACAGGGACGAGACCCAGTACTTC
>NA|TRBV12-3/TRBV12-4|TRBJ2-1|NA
CASSPLRRGDEQFF
TGTGCCAGCAGTCCCTTAAGAAGGGGAGATGAGCAGTTCTTC
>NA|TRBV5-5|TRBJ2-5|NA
CASSRDGGQETQYF
TGTGCCAGCAGTAGGGACGGGGGACAAGAGACCCAGTACTTC
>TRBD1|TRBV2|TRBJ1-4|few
CASRGQGLGNEKLFF
TGTGCCAGCAGGGGACAGGGGTTGGGGAATGAAAAACTGTTTTTT
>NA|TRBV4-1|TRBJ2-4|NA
CASSQDRGRDIQYF
TGCGCCAGCAGCCAAGACAGGGGAAGGGACATTCAGTACTTC
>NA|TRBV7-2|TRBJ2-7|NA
CASSLGSVSEQYF
TGTGCCAGCAGCTTAGGGTCGGTCTCCGAGCAGTACTTC
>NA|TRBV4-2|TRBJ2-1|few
CASSQDITIEQFF
TGTGCCAGCAGCCAAGATATAACGATTGAGCAGTTCTTC
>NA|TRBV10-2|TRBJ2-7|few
CASSIPTRAAEQYF
TGCGCCAGTTCCATCCCGACCCGGGCCGCCGAGCAGTACTTC
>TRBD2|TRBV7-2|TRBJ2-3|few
CASSLRGGGTDTQYF
TGTGCCAGCAGCTTGCGGGGGGGTGGCACAGATACGCAGTATTTT
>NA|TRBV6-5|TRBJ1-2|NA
CASSYSSSGGLYYGYTF
TGTGCCAGCAGTTACTCGTCGTCCGGGGGCCTTTACTATGGCTACACCTTC
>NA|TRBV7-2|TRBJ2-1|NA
CASNEYNEQFF
TGTGCCAGCAACGAATACAATGAGCAGTTCTTC
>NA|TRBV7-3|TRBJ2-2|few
CASSPYEQQWDGELFF
TGTGCCAGCAGCCCATATGAACAGCAATGGGACGGGGAGCTGTTTTTT
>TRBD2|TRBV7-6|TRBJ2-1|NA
CASSLASGTHNEQFF
TGTGCCAGCAGCTTAGCTAGCGGGACCCACAATGAGCAGTTCTTC
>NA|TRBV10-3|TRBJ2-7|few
CAISQVIYEQYF
TGTGCCATTTCACAGGTGATCTACGAGCAGTACTTC
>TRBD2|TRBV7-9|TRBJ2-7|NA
CASSSGSGGATSYEQYF
TGTGCCAGCAGCAGCGGTAGCGGGGGGGCTACGTCCTACGAGCAGTACTTC
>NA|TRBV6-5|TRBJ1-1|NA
CASSWGQVLNTEAFF
TGTGCCAGCAGTTGGGGTCAGGTTTTGAACACTGAAGCTTTCTTT
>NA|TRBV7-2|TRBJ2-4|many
CASSLGGQNIQYF
TGTGCCAGCAGCTTGGGGGGTCAAAACATTCAGTACTTC
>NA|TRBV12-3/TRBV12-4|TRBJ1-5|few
CASSWGEKGQPQHF
TGTGCCAGCAGTTGGGGGGAAAAGGGTCAGCCCCAGCATTTT
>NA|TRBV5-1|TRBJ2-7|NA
CASSYSGTPVYEQYF
TGCGCCAGCAGCTACTCTGGGACCCCCGTCTACGAGCAGTACTTC
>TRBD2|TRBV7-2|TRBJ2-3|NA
CASSSLQLAGGHTQYF
TGTGCCAGCAGCTCCCTACAATTAGCGGGAGGGCATACGCAGTATTTT
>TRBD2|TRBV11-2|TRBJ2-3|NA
CASKPGLAGGPSHTQYF
TGTGCCAGCAAACCGGGACTAGCGGGAGGGCCTAGCCATACGCAGTATTTT
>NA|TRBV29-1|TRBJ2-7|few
CSVASSVYEQYF
TGCAGCGTTGCTAGTTCGGTCTACGAGCAGTACTTC
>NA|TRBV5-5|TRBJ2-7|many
CASSFNYEQYF
TGTGCCAGCAGCTTTAATTACGAGCAGTACTTC
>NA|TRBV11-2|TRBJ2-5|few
CASSLGRGKPQETQYF
TGTGCCAGCAGCTTAGGTCGGGGGAAGCCCCAAGAGACCCAGTACTTC
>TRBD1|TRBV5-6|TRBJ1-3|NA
CASSYGTGSGNTIYF
TGTGCCAGCAGCTACGGGACAGGCTCTGGAAACACCATATATTTT
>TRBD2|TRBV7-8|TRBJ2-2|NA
CASSPPSGGTGELFF
TGTGCCAGCAGCCCTCCTAGCGGGGGCACCGGGGAGCTGTTTTTT
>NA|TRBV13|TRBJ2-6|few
CASSFEANVLTF
TGTGCCAGCAGCTTTGAAGCCAACGTCCTGACTTTC
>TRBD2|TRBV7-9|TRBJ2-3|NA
CVSSSTSGPTDTQYF
TGTGTCAGCAGCTCTACTAGCGGACCGACAGATACGCAGTATTTT
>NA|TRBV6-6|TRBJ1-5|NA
CASSHWGDSNQPQHF
TGTGCCAGCAGTCATTGGGGGGATAGCAATCAGCCCCAGCATTTT
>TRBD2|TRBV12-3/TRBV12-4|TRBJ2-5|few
CASSPGLTQETQYF
TGTGCCAGCAGTCCGGGACTAACACAAGAGACCCAGTACTTC
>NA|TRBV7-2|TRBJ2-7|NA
CASSLAPVAGSYEQYF
TGTGCCAGCAGCTTAGCACCCGTCGCGGGTTCCTACGAGCAGTACTTC
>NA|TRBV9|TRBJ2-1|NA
CASSSGRGGYNEQFF
TGTGCCAGCAGCTCAGGGAGGGGGGGGTACAATGAGCAGTTCTTC